This entry features one T cell receptor beta chain sequence. Trimming removed 5 bases at V and 0 bases at J, with 7 bases between. The CDR3 totals 13 residues. The sample belongs to a study of blood T cell repertoires in COVID-19. Study-wide background: The analysed material was cDNA or gDNA that came from T cells, B-cell-depleted T cells, or PBMCs.

Per the original methods: Reference gene primer amplification gave estimated nucleated cell counts. The method was immunoSEQ multiplex PCR; TCRdb's version includes in-frame clones alone and lacks a portion of them. V, J and clone size were drawn from that table, and D and trimming were deduced from the DNA. The sample records 300,000 to 400,000 clones, about 88% being singletons. This chain joins TRBV12-3 or TRBV12-4 and TRBJ2-5; maybe TRBD1 (6 bases). The TCR was taken from a woman in her sixties or seventies with COVID-19, enrolled during active disease. Sequencing was carried out using peripheral blood. CDR3 protein: CASSTGYQETQYF. The CDR3 DNA reads as TGTGCCAGCAGTACAGGGTACCAAGAGACCCAGTACTTC.